The rows below give T cell receptor beta chains drawn from one sample of a study of regulatory T cells in long-lasting Graves disease. TCRdb ran MiXCR on the multiplex PCR reads and lists one entry per CDR3 protein. The sample has under 300,000 distinct CDR3 sequences, 20% to 25% seen once; the top ten hold approximately 15%. This specimen was peripheral blood mononuclear cells (PBMCs), taken at new diagnosis, from a patient treated with antithyroid drugs. Every receptor here comes from a female donor with Graves disease. The CDR3 runs from the conserved cysteine through the conserved F or W. Each record gives: D gene, J gene, V gene, clone size, CDR3 DNA, CDR3 protein. The D gene is left open where the match is weak. Rows give clone size only sometimes, using once, few, many, or a class for an expanded clone.

. TRBJ2-4 TRBV7-2 many TGTGCCAGCAGCTTAGAGGAGGAGGAGTACATTCAGTACTTC CASSLEEEEYIQYF
TRBD1 TRBJ1-2 TRBV9 many TGTGCCAGCAGCGTGGGGACAGGGAGGAGCTATGGCTACACCTTC CASSVGTGRSYGYTF
. TRBJ1-2 TRBV6-1 many TGTGCCAGCAGTGAGGCGTCAGGGCGACCGGGCTACACCTTC CASSEASGRPGYTF
. TRBJ1-2 TRBV12-3/TRBV12-4 . TGTGCCAGCAGTTTGGGTGCCGATGGCTACACCTTC CASSLGADGYTF
. TRBJ1-2 TRBV6-1 many TGTGCCAGCCGAACTTCGGGGGTCTTCTATGGCTACACCTTC CASRTSGVFYGYTF
. TRBJ2-3 TRBV7-9 many TGTGCCAGCAGCCGAGACTGGACAGATACGCAGTATTTT CASSRDWTDTQYF
. TRBJ1-2 TRBV2 . TGTGCCAGCAATGCCAGGGAGGGGCGCTTTATTGGCTACACCTTC CASNAREGRFIGYTF
. TRBJ1-2 TRBV5-5 many TGTGCCAGCAGCTCTTTGACTCTCGAGACGCGGTATGGCTACACCTTC CASSSLTLETRYGYTF
. TRBJ1-1 TRBV20-1 many TGCAGTCGCCCGGGTCAGGGCGGTGACACTGAAGCTTTCTTT CSRPGQGGDTEAFF
. TRBJ1-2 TRBV7-9 many TGTGCCAGCAGGGGATCGGCCATCGGCTACACCTTC CASRGSAIGYTF
. TRBJ2-7 TRBV12-3/TRBV12-4 . TGTGCCAGCAGTTTAGAGGACATCTACTACGAGCAGTACTTC CASSLEDIYYEQYF
. TRBJ1-1 TRBV5-1 . TGCGCCAGCAGCTTGGGCTCGGTAGCCGGGAACACTGAAGCTTTCTTT CASSLGSVAGNTEAFF
. TRBJ1-5 TRBV20-1 . TGCAGTGCCACCTTGGGGGGGAGCAATCAGCCCCAGCATTTT CSATLGGSNQPQHF
TRBD2 TRBJ2-2 TRBV6-1 few TGTGCCAGCAGACCCGGGACGGGGGGCACCGGGGAGCTGTTTTTT CASRPGTGGTGELFF
. TRBJ1-5 TRBV6-2/TRBV6-3 . TGTGCCAGCCGACGGTTCGACGGACAGCCCCAGCATTTT CASRRFDGQPQHF
. TRBJ2-5 TRBV29-1 many TGCAGCGTTGCATCCAGGAGAGAGACCCAGTACTTC CSVASRRETQYF
TRBD2 TRBJ2-7 TRBV6-1 many TGTGCCAGCGGAAAAGCGGGGGGGTCCTACGAGCAGTACTTC CASGKAGGSYEQYF
. TRBJ1-1 TRBV6-1 . TGTGCCAGCAGTGCAGGGAGGGCTTTCTTT CASSAGRAFF
TRBD1 TRBJ1-2 TRBV27 many TGTGCCAGCAATAAATATCGGGACCGTACAGGGGGTAGCTATGGCTACACCTTC CASNKYRDRTGGSYGYTF
. TRBJ2-7 TRBV20-1 many TGCAGTGCTACCGGACTGTACTACGAGCAGTACTTC CSATGLYYEQYF
. TRBJ2-3 TRBV6-1 many TGTGCCAGCAGGAGCCGCGGGGGCACTAGCACAGATACGCAGTATTTT CASRSRGGTSTDTQYF
. TRBJ2-1 TRBV20-1 many TGCAGTGCTAGTCAAGGCAATGAGCAGTTCTTC CSASQGNEQFF
. TRBJ1-5 TRBV2 many TGTGCCAGCAGTGATGGTCTGGCAAGCAATCAGCCCCAGCATTTT CASSDGLASNQPQHF
. TRBJ2-2 TRBV20-1 many TGCAGTGCCCCCAGGGGTTCTAACACCGGGGAGCTGTTTTTT CSAPRGSNTGELFF
. TRBJ1-5 TRBV20-1 many TGCAGTGCTAGATCCGGGGACGTTAGCAATCAGCCCCAGCATTTT CSARSGDVSNQPQHF
TRBD1 TRBJ2-4 TRBV18 many TGTGCCAGCTCACCGACAGGGGATGGCAAAAACATTCAGTACTTC CASSPTGDGKNIQYF
TRBD1 TRBJ1-4 TRBV12-3/TRBV12-4 . TGTGCCAGCAGCCGGGACAGCAGGGGACTGTTTTTT CASSRDSRGLFF
TRBD2 TRBJ2-1 TRBV5-4 few TGTGCCAGCAGCATAGTAGCGGGTGAGCAGTTCTTC CASSIVAGEQFF
. TRBJ2-4 TRBV24-1 few TGTGCCACCAGTGAGGTACGGGACAAGAAAAACATTCAGTACTTC CATSEVRDKKNIQYF
. TRBJ1-3 TRBV6-1 . TGTGCCAGCAAAACCGGCAGCTCTGGAAACACCATATATTTT CASKTGSSGNTIYF
TRBD1 TRBJ1-1 TRBV20-1 many TGCAGTGCCCTGGACAGGGGGCAAGGTAGGACTGAAGCTTTCTTT CSALDRGQGRTEAFF
TRBD2 TRBJ2-7 TRBV20-1 . TGCAGTGCTAGCGCAACACCGCAATCTAGCGGTTCGACCTACGAGCAGTACTTC CSASATPQSSGSTYEQYF
. TRBJ2-1 TRBV7-2 many TGTGCCAGCAGCTTTAGATCGCGGGGCGCCTCCTACAATGAGCAGTTCTTC CASSFRSRGASYNEQFF
. TRBJ1-5 TRBV10-2 . TGCGCCAGCAGTGAGTCGCCAAGGCAGCCCCAGCATTTT CASSESPRQPQHF
. TRBJ1-2 TRBV24-1 many TGTGCCACCAGTGATTCGTACCGAGGACCCGGCAGGTCGGGCTACACCTTC CATSDSYRGPGRSGYTF
. TRBJ2-7 TRBV6-5 many TGTGCCAGCAGTTATGGGGTTGTCGAGCAGTACTTC CASSYGVVEQYF
. TRBJ1-2 TRBV12-3/TRBV12-4 many TGTGCCAGCAGCCTTACCTCGTTTTCCGGGACACTCACTAACTATGGCTACACCTTC CASSLTSFSGTLTNYGYTF
. TRBJ2-4 TRBV7-2 many TGTGCCAGCAGCTTAGCAGGGGCGGGATTAAACATTCAGTACTTC CASSLAGAGLNIQYF
TRBD1 TRBJ1-2 TRBV19 few TGTGCCAGTAGGCCGGGACAGGGTTTTAACTATGGCTACACCTTC CASRPGQGFNYGYTF
TRBD1 TRBJ2-3 TRBV12-3/TRBV12-4 many TGTGCCAGCAGTTCGGGACAGGGACGAGGCACAGATACGCAGTATTTT CASSSGQGRGTDTQYF
TRBD1 TRBJ2-7 TRBV18 many TGTGCCAGCAGCCCCGACAGGGTGGAGCAGTACTTC CASSPDRVEQYF
. TRBJ2-5 TRBV5-1 few TGCGCCAGCCGGGAAGGGGGGTCGGGGGAGACCCAGTACTTC CASREGGSGETQYF
. TRBJ1-5 TRBV7-2 few TGTGCCAGCAGCTTAGCCAGGGTAGATCAGCCCCAGCATTTT CASSLARVDQPQHF
TRBD1 TRBJ1-2 TRBV10-3 many TGTGCCATCAGTGTGGGACAGGGCGAAGGCTATGGCTACACCTTC CAISVGQGEGYGYTF
. TRBJ1-4 TRBV7-2 many TGTGCCAGCAGCTTAGTTTCAGGGGCCGGTGAAAAACTGTTTTTT CASSLVSGAGEKLFF
. TRBJ2-3 TRBV18 many TGTGCCAGCTCACCATCTAGCACAGATACGCAGTATTTT CASSPSSTDTQYF
. TRBJ2-7 TRBV7-8 many TGTGCCAGCAGCATACATACGGAGCAGTACTTC CASSIHTEQYF
TRBD2 TRBJ2-1 TRBV6-2/TRBV6-3 few TGCGCCAGCACCCCGACTAGCGGCTACGGGTCCTACAATGAGCAGTTCTTC CASTPTSGYGSYNEQFF
TRBD1 TRBJ1-5 TRBV20-1 . TGCAGTGCTAACAGGGGTAGCAATCAGCCCCAGCATTTT CSANRGSNQPQHF
. TRBJ1-4 TRBV7-2 many TGTGCCAGCAGCTTAGTCGGGGATAGTGAAAAACTGTTTTTT CASSLVGDSEKLFF